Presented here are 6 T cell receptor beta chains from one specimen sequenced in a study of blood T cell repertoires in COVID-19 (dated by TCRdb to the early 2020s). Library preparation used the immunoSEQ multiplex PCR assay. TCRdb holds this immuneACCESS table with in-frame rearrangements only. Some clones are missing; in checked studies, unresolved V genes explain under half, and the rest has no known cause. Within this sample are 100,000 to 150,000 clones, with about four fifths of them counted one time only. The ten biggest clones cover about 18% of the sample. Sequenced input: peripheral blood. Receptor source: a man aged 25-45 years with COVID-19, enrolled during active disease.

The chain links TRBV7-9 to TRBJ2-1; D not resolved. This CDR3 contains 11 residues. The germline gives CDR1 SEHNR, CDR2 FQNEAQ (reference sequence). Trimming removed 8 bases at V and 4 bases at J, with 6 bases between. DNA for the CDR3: TGTGCCAGCGTGAGTTACAATGAGCAGTTCTTC. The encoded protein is CASVSYNEQFF. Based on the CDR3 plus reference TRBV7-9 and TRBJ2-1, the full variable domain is DTGVSQNPRHKITKRGQNVTFRCDPISEHNRLYWYRQTLGQGPEFLTYFQNEAQLEKSRLLSDRFSAERPKGSFSTLEIQRTEQGDSAMYLCASVSYNEQFFGPGTRLTVL.

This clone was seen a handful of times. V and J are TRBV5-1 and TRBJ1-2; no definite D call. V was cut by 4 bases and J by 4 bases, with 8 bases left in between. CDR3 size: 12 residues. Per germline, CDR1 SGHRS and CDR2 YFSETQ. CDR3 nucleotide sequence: TGCGCCAGCAGCATCGGAGCCTATGGCTACACCTTC. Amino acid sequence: CASSIGAYGYTF.

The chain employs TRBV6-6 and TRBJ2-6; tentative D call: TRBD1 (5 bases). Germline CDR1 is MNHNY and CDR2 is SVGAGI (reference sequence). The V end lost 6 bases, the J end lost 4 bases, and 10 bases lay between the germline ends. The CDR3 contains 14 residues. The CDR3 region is CASRQVSGANVLTF. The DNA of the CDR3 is TGTGCCAGCAGACAGGTCTCGGGGGCCAACGTCCTGACTTTC.

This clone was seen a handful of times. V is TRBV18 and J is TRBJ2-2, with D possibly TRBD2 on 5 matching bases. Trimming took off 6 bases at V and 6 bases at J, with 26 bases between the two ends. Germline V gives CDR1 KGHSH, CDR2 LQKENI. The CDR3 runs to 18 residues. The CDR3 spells CASSRAGRSAFGAGELFF. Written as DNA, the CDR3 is TGTGCCAGCTCTCGTGCCGGGCGGTCGGCGTTCGGGGCCGGGGAGCTGTTTTTT. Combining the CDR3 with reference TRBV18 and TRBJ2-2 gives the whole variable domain NAGVMQNPRHLVRRRGQEARLRCSPMKGHSHVYWYRQLPEEGLKFMVYLQKENIIDESGMPKERFSAEFPKEGPSILRIQQVVRGDSAAYFCASSRAGRSAFGAGELFFGEGSRLTVL.

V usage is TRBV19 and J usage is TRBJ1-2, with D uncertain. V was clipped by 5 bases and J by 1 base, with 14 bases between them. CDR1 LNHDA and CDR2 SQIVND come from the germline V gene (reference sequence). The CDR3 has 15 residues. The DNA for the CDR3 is TGTGCCAGTAGTGCCCTCGCTCGGGGTAACTATGGCTACACCTTC. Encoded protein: CASSALARGNYGYTF. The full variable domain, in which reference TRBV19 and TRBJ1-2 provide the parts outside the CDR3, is DGGITQSPKYLFRKEGQNVTLSCEQNLNHDAMYWYRQDPGQGLRLIYYSQIVNDFQKGDIAEGYSVSREKKESFPLTVTSAQKNPTAFYLCASSALARGNYGYTFGSGTRLTVV.

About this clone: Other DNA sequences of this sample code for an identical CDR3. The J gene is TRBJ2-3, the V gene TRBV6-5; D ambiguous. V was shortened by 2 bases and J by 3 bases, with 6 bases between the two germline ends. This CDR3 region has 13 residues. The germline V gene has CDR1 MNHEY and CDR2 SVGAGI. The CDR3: CASSYRATDTQYF. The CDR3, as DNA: TGTGCCAGCAGTTACCGTGCGACAGATACGCAGTATTTT.